This T cell receptor (beta chain) was profiled in a study of blood T cell repertoires in COVID-19. Trimming stripped 0 bases from V and 0 bases from J, with 11 bases between. CDR3 size: 16 residues. CDR1 and CDR2 (germline): SGHRS, YFSETQ. Only in-frame clones appear in the TCRdb table, and some are missing; sequencing was by immunoSEQ multiplex PCR. The data contain roughly 68,000 clones, 85% of them singletons. The gene calls are TRBV5-1 and TRBJ2-3; weak D call: TRBD2 (7 bases). What was sequenced was peripheral blood. The receptor comes from a man aged 50-59 years with acute or convalescent COVID-19. Written as DNA, the CDR3 is TGCGCCAGCAGCTTGGCTCGGGGGGCGAGCACAGATACGCAGTATTTT. Translating it yields CASSLARGASTDTQYF.